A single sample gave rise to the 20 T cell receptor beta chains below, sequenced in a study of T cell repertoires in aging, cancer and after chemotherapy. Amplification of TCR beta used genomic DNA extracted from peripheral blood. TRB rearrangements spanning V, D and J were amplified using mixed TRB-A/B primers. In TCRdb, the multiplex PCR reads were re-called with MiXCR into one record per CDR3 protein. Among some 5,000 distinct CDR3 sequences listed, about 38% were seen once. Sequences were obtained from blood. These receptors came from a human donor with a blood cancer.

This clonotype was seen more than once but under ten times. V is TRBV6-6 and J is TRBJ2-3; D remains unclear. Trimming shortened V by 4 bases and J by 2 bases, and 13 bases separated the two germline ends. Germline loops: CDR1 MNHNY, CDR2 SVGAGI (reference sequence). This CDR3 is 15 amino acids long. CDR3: CASSLASKNTDTQYF. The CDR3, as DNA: TGTGCCAGCAGTTTGGCCTCGAAAAACACAGATACGCAGTATTTT.

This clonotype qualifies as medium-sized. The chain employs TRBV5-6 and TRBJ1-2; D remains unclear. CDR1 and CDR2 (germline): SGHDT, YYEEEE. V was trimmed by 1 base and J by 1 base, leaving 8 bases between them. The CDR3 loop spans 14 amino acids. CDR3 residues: CASSLIADNYGYTF. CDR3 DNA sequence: TGTGCCAGCAGCTTGATCGCGGATAACTATGGCTACACCTTC.

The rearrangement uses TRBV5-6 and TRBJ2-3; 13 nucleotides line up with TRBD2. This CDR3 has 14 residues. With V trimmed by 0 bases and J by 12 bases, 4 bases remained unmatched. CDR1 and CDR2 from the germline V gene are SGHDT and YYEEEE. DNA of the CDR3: TGTGCCAGCAGCTTGGGACTAGCGGGGGGCGCCCAGTATTTT. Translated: CASSLGLAGGAQYF.

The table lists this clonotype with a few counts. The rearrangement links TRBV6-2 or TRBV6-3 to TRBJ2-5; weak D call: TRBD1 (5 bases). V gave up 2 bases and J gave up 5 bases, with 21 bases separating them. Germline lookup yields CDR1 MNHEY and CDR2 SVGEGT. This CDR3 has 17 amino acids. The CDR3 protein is CASSYLRVTGREETQYF. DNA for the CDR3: TGTGCCAGCAGTTACCTTCGGGTAACAGGACGTGAGGAGACCCAGTACTTC.

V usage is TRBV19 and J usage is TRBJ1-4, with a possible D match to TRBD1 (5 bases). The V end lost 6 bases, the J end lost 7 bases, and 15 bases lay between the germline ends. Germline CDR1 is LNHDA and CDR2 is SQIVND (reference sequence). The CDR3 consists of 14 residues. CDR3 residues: CASRTVAGTEKLFF. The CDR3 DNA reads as TGTGCCAGTAGAACGGTGGCAGGGACTGAAAAACTGTTTTTT.

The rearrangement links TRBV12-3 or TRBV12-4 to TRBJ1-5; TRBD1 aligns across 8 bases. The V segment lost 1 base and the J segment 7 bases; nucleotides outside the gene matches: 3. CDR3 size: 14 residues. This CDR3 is CASSLGQGRQPQHF. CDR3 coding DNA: TGTGCCAGCAGTTTAGGACAGGGGAGGCAGCCCCAGCATTTT.

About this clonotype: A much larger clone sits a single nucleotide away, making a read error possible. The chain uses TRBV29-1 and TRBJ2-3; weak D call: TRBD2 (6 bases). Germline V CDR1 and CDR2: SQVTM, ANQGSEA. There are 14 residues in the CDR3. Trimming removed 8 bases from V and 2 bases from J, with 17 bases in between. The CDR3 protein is CSSYVGGLTDTQYF. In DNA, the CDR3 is TGCAGCTCCTACGTCGGGGGACTCACAGATACGCAGTATTTT.

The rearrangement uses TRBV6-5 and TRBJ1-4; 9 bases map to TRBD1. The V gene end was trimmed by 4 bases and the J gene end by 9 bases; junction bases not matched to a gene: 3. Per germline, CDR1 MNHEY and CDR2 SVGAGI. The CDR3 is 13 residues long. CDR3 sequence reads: CASSSGTGKKLFF. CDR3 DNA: TGTGCCAGCAGTTCCGGGACAGGGAAAAAACTGTTTTTT.

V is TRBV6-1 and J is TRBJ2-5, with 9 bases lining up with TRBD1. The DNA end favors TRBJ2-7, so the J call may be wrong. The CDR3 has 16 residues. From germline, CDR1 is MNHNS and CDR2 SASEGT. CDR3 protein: CASSYVLIGQGLEQYF. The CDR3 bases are TGTGCCAGCAGTTACGTTCTTATAGGACAGGGGCTCGAGCAGTACTTC.

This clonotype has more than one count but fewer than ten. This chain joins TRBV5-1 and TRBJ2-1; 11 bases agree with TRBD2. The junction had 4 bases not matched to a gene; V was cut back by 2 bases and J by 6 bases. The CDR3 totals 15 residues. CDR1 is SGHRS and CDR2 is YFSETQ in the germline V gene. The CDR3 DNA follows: TGCGCCAGCAGCTTTAGCGGGGGGGCTGGCAATGAGCAGTTCTTC. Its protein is CASSFSGGAGNEQFF. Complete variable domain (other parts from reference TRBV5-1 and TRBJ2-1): KAGVTQTPRYLIKTRGQQVTLSCSPISGHRSVSWYQQTPGQGLQFLFEYFSETQRNKGNFPGRFSGRQFSNSRSEMNVSTLELGDSALYLCASSFSGGAGNEQFFGPGTRLTVL.

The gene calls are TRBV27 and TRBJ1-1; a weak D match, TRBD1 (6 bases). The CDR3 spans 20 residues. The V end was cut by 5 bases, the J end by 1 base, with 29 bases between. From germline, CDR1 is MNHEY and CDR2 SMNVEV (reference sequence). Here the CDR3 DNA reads TGTGCCAGCAGTCCCACCAGGCCCCAACAGGGATTGGTATGGAACACTGAAGCTTTCTTT. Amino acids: CASSPTRPQQGLVWNTEAFF.

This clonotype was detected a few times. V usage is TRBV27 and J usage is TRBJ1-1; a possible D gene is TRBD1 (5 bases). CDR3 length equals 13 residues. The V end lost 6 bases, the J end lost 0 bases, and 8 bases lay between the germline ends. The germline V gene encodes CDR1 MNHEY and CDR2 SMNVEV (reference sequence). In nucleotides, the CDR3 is TGTGCCAGCAGCGAGACAGTGAACACTGAAGCTTTCTTT. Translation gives CASSETVNTEAFF.

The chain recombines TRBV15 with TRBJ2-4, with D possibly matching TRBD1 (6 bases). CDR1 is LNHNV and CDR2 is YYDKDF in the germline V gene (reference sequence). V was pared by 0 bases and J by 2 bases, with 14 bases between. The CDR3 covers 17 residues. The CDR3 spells CATSRDQGQGSKNIQYF. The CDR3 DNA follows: TGTGCCACCAGCAGAGATCAGGGGCAGGGGTCCAAAAACATTCAGTACTTC.

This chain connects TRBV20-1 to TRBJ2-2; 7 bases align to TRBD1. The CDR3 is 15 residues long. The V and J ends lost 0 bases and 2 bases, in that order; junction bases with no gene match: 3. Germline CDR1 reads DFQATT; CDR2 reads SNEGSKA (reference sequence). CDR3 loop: CSARDNRGNTGELFF. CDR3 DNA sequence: TGCAGTGCTAGAGATAACAGGGGAAACACCGGGGAGCTGTTTTTT.

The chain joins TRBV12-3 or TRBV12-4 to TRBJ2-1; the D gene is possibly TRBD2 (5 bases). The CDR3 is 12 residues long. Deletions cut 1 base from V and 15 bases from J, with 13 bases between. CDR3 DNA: TGTGCCAGCAGTTTAGGAGGGATCGGTTGGTTCTTC. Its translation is CASSLGGIGWFF.

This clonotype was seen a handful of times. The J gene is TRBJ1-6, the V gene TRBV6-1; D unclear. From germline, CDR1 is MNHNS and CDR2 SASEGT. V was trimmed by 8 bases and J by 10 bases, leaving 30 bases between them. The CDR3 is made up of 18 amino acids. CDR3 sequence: CASSSVTPGPTGVSPLHF. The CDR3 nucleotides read TGTGCCAGCTCTTCGGTTACACCCGGGCCGACGGGTGTCTCACCCCTCCACTTT.

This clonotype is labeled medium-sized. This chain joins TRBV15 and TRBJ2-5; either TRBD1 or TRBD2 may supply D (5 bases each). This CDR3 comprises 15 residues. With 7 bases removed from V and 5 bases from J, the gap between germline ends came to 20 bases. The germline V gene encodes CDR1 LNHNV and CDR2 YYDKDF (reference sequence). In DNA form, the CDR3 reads TGTGCCACCACCAAAGGGGCAGGGACGATGGAGACCCAGTACTTC. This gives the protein CATTKGAGTMETQYF.

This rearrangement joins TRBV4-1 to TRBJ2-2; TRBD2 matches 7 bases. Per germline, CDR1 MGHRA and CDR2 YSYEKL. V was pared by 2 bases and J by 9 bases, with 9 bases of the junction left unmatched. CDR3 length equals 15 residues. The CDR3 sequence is CASSQIDPGTRELFF. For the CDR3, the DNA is TGCGCCAGCAGCCAAATAGACCCCGGGACTAGGGAGCTGTTTTTT.

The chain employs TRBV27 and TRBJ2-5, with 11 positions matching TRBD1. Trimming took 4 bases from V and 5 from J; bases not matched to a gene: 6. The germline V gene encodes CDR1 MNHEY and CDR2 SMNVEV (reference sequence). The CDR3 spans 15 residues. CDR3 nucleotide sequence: TGTGCCAGCAGTTCCTCGGGACAGGGGGATGAGACCCAGTACTTC. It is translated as CASSSSGQGDETQYF.

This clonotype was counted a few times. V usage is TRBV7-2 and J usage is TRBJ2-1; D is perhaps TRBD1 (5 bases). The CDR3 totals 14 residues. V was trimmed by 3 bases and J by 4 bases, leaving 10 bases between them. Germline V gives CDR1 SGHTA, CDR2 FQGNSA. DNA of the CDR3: TGTGCCAGCAGCTTTAAACAGGAGTACAATGAGCAGTTCTTC. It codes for CASSFKQEYNEQFF.